The 19 T cell receptor beta chains listed next were all sequenced from one sample in a study of T cells in Graves' hyperthyroidism and ophthalmopathy. Amplification of TCR beta CDR3 regions was performed using RNA transcripts as template. RT-PCR in the first round (using the HTBI primer set) targeted the TCR CDR3. Using its own MiXCR run on the multiplex PCR reads, TCRdb lists one record per CDR3 protein. This table has about 260,000 distinct CDR3 sequences, less than 30% appearing once. The sequenced sample consisted of blood. The receptors come from a man in his forties with Graves' hyperthyroidism that later progressed to Graves' ophthalmopathy.

The rearrangement links TRBV18 to TRBJ1-5; D remains ambiguous. Trimming pared 5 bases from V and 7 bases from J, leaving 12 bases between. The CDR3 sequence is 13 residues long. Germline V CDR1 and CDR2: KGHSH, LQKENI. Written as DNA, the CDR3 is TGTGCCAGCTCATCGGGGTACCGACAGCCCCAGCATTTT. It translates to CASSSGYRQPQHF.

This clonotype has ten or more counts. The rearrangement links TRBV6-5 to TRBJ2-7; D unclear. The CDR3 spans 11 residues. The germline V gene has CDR1 MNHEY and CDR2 SVGAGI. V was shortened by 2 bases and J by 6 bases, with 5 bases between the two germline ends. In DNA form, the CDR3 reads TGTGCCAGCAGTTACCAGCGCGAGCAGTACTTC. Its protein is CASSYQREQYF.

This clonotype was picked up many times. The chain recombines TRBV3-1 with TRBJ2-2; D is perhaps TRBD1 (5 bases). The germline V gene encodes CDR1 LGHDT and CDR2 YNNKEL (reference sequence). V lost 3 bases to trimming and J lost 3 bases, with 14 bases between them. The CDR3 loop spans 16 amino acids. CDR3 loop: CASSQVRVGYTGELFF. Here the CDR3 DNA reads TGTGCCAGCAGCCAGGTCAGGGTCGGATACACCGGGGAGCTGTTTTTT.

In this sample, this clonotype turned up many times. The V and J genes are TRBV10-3 and TRBJ1-1; weak D call: TRBD1 (5 bases). This CDR3 region has 14 residues. In germline, CDR1 is ENHRY, CDR2 SYGVKD. V was trimmed by 2 bases and J by 3 bases, leaving 10 bases between them. CDR3 residues: CAISETGRDTEAFF. In DNA, the CDR3 is TGTGCCATCAGTGAGACAGGACGGGACACTGAAGCTTTCTTT.

This clonotype has ten or more counts. The chain combines TRBV4-2 with TRBJ2-7; TRBD1 matches at 8 bases. The CDR3 is 15 residues long. Germline lookup yields CDR1 LGHNA and CDR2 YNFKEQ. The J segment lost 3 bases and the V segment lost 1 base, leaving 5 bases of the junction unmatched. The CDR3 is CASSQGRTGNYEQYF. The CDR3 DNA is TGTGCCAGCAGCCAAGGGCGGACAGGGAACTACGAGCAGTACTTC.

This clonotype was seen at least ten times. The chain couples TRBV18 to TRBJ1-5, with D perhaps TRBD1 (5 bases). The V end was cut by 1 base, the J end by 5 bases, with 6 bases between. Germline V lookup: CDR1 KGHSH, CDR2 LQKENI. The CDR3 spans 13 residues. In nucleotides, the CDR3 is TGTGCCAGCTCACCACTGGGGGATCAGCCCCAGCATTTT. Translating it yields CASSPLGDQPQHF.

This clonotype was observed at least ten times. Just one base apart from a much larger clone, this may be a read error. The limits of the CDR3 on the DNA are not certain, so only TCRdb's listed CDR3 is given. V is TRBV6-5 and J is TRBJ1-3; the table calls TRBD1, which could not be checked here. CDR1 and CDR2 (germline): MNHEY, SVGAGI. The CDR3 extends over 14 residues, inclusive of both ends. This chain's CDR3 is CAADSWGSGNTTYF.

The chain recombines TRBV20-1 with TRBJ1-6; TRBD1 is a possible D gene (5 bases). The germline CDR1 and CDR2 sequences are DFQATT and SNEGSKA (reference sequence). Trimming left V 1 base short and J 3 bases short, with 7 bases between. There are 14 residues in the CDR3. CDR3 in amino acids: CSARGQRYNSPLHF. The CDR3 nucleotides read TGCAGTGCTAGAGGACAGCGCTATAATTCACCCCTCCACTTT.

This clonotype was counted many times. The CDR3 region has the DNA TGTGCCAGCAGTTTACGAGCGGGATGGTCAGATACGCAGTATTTT. Translation: CASSLRAGWSDTQYF. J is TRBJ2-3 and V is TRBV27; 7 bases align to TRBD2. Germline lookup yields CDR1 MNHEY and CDR2 SMNVEV (reference sequence). CDR3 size: 15 residues. V shed 2 bases, J shed 4 bases, and the junction held 6 bases outside the gene matches.

This clonotype was seen ten or more times. The rearrangement joins TRBV6-4 to TRBJ2-5, with a possible D match to TRBD1 (5 bases). The V gene lost 4 bases and the J gene lost 7 bases, with 16 bases spanning the gap. CDR3 length equals 14 residues. Germline lookup yields CDR1 MRHNA and CDR2 SNTAGT. CDR3 sequence: CASSAVRGQGTQYF. As DNA, the CDR3 is TGTGCCAGCAGTGCCGTGCGTGGGCAGGGGACCCAGTACTTC.

This clonotype showed up many times. The rearrangement uses TRBV4-2 and TRBJ2-5; 13 positions agree with TRBD2. The J segment lost 1 base and the V segment lost 1 base, leaving 9 bases of the junction unmatched. Germline CDR1 LGHNA, CDR2 YNFKEQ. CDR3 length equals 19 residues. CDR3 residues: CASSQGLLAGGGVQETQYF. Written as DNA, the CDR3 is TGTGCCAGCAGCCAAGGTTTACTAGCGGGAGGGGGGGTCCAAGAGACCCAGTACTTC.

This clonotype was seen many times. V usage is TRBV30 and J usage is TRBJ2-2; D is perhaps TRBD1 (6 bases). Germline CDR1 and CDR2: GTSNPN and SVGIG (reference sequence). The CDR3 is 13 amino acids. The V end lost 5 bases, the J end lost 5 bases, and 12 bases lay between the germline ends. CDR3 loop: CAWGEQGTGELFF. The CDR3 bases are TGTGCCTGGGGCGAACAGGGTACCGGGGAGCTGTTTTTT.

This clonotype was detected ten times or more. The V gene is TRBV11-2, the J gene TRBJ1-2; no clear D gene. Trimming took off 1 base at V and 4 bases at J, with 10 bases between the two ends. The CDR3 has 14 amino acids. Per the germline V gene, CDR1 is SGHAT and CDR2 is FQNNGV. The CDR3 loop is CASSLGLRFYGYTF. The CDR3 DNA reads TGTGCCAGCAGCTTAGGCCTAAGGTTCTATGGCTACACCTTC.

Details on this clonotype: Sequence at one end of the junction differs from germline and may be a read error. This chain joins TRBV12-3 or TRBV12-4 and TRBJ1-1; no clear D. There are 12 residues in the CDR3. The CDR3 DNA reads TGTGCCGGCAGTTTTTTTAGGGCTGAAGCTTTCTTT. Protein product: CAGSFFRAEAFF.

In this sample, this clonotype turned up many times. The J gene is TRBJ2-1, the V gene TRBV7-9; 8 nucleotides line up with TRBD2. The CDR3 has 15 residues. In germline, CDR1 is SEHNR, CDR2 FQNEAQ (reference sequence). V trimming: 1 base; J trimming: 7 bases; junction bases outside the gene matches: 6. This CDR3 reads CASSLDGLAQNEQFF. The DNA of the CDR3 is TGTGCCAGCAGCTTAGACGGACTAGCTCAGAATGAGCAGTTCTTC.

This clonotype was seen at least ten times. CDR3 amino acids: CASRRSGPETQYF. The CDR3 nucleotides read TGTGCCAGCAGACGAAGCGGTCCAGAGACCCAGTACTTC. The chain uses TRBV2 and TRBJ2-5, with D possibly being TRBD2 (5 bases). CDR1 is SNHLY, CDR2 FYNNEI, per germline. CDR3 length: 13 residues. The germline V and J ends were trimmed by 6 bases and 4 bases, with 12 bases remaining between them.

V gene TRBV11-2 combines with J gene TRBJ2-2, with no clear D. Germline CDR1 is SGHAT and CDR2 is FQNNGV. Trimming left V 4 bases short and J 0 bases short, with 15 bases between. The CDR3 is 17 amino acids. The CDR3, as DNA: TGTGCCAGCAGCTCCTCCGCCGGCAAGGCGAACACCGGGGAGCTGTTTTTT. Translation: CASSSSAGKANTGELFF. The full variable domain, in which reference TRBV11-2 and TRBJ2-2 provide the parts outside the CDR3, is EAGVAQSPRYKIIEKRQSVAFWCNPISGHATLYWYQQILGQGPKLLIQFQNNGVVDDSQLPKDRFSAERLKGVDSTLKIQPAKLEDSAVYLCASSSSAGKANTGELFFGEGSRLTVL.

Ten or more counts support this clonotype. The chain carries TRBV10-2 and TRBJ1-1, with D unresolved. The CDR3 is 12 amino acids. The V and J ends lost 7 bases and 0 bases respectively, with 6 bases between them. Germline loops: CDR1 WSHSY, CDR2 SAAADI. CDR3 nucleotide sequence: TGCGCCAGCAAGGGTATGAACACTGAAGCTTTCTTT. Its protein product is CASKGMNTEAFF.

This clonotype appeared many times. J is TRBJ2-1 and V is TRBV2; 10 bases are shared with TRBD2. CDR3 length: 17 residues. Per germline, CDR1 SNHLY and CDR2 FYNNEI. Trimming cost V 4 bases and J 8 bases; bases outside gene matches: 14. This CDR3 reads CASSGWRSSGRIDEQFF. As DNA, the CDR3 is TGTGCCAGCAGTGGTTGGAGGAGTAGCGGGAGGATCGATGAGCAGTTCTTC.